One T cell receptor beta chain is described in this entry. Its target is not known. This entry belongs to a study of cytomegalovirus exposure and HLA in healthy donors. Notes on the study in general: Exclusion applied to some V segments, including TRBV6-2 and TRBV6-3, as they were indistinguishable. Immune exposure data for these donors was limited to CMV serostatus.

Primers included in the PCR were 60 Vbeta and 13 Jbeta primers. Sequenced by immunoSEQ multiplex PCR; TCRdb stores in-frame clones only, minus some. The sample lists roughly 280,000 clones, under 80% occurring once. The V gene's germline CDR1 is MNHNS and CDR2 SASEGT. The CDR3 covers 15 residues. The V gene lost 10 bases and the J gene lost 3 bases, with 21 bases spanning the gap. The specimen was PBMCs. The clonotype originates from a female donor in good health and CMV-seronegative. The chain uses TRBV6-1 and TRBJ1-2; D is possibly TRBD1 (6 bases). This chain's CDR3 is CATSVGGARDYGYTF. The CDR3 bases are TGTGCCACCTCCGTGGGGGGGGCGAGGGACTATGGCTACACCTTC.